Sequencing of this T cell receptor beta chain was carried out in a study of T-cell memory formation after mild COVID-19. V gave up 2 bases and J gave up 6 bases; unmatched junction bases: 6. Germline V CDR1 and CDR2: GTSNPN, SVGIG (reference sequence). This CDR3 has 14 residues. Details on this clonotype: The antigen is undetermined.

Study results and limitations: CD4+ contracting clones lay mainly in CM and EM, CD8+ ones in EMRA. Among clones contracting day 15 to 85, CD4/CD8 was balanced, whereas later expanders leaned CD4+. Cross-reactive memory apparently joined, as some responding clones appeared in pre-infection memory.

Libraries for TCRalpha and TCRbeta carried sample barcodes and unique molecular identifiers via 5'RACE. TCRdb recomputed calls from the 5' RACE reads with MiXCR, one row per CDR3 protein. The data show some 340,000 distinct CDR3 sequences, 10% to 15% seen once. What was sequenced was PBMCs or a T cell subset sorted from them (not recorded which). The source is a man aged 18 to 30 who had mild COVID-19 (a few samples of this study predate the infection). Cell type and time point are not known. V is TRBV30 and J is TRBJ1-2, with 10 positions matching TRBD1. CDR3 loop: CAWSPPGTGDGYTF. The CDR3 coding sequence is TGTGCCTGGAGTCCCCCCGGGACAGGGGATGGCTACACCTTC.